This T cell receptor (beta chain) was identified during a study of T-cell reconstitution after alpha-beta-depleted transplantation in children. Whole-study findings and limits: Hyperexpanded clones declined; after one year, newly produced T cells mostly supplied diversity. Diversity of TCRbeta at day 60 was high in some patients, arising from surviving recipient T cells and thymic progenitors. Reportedly, roughly two months post-transplant, alpha-beta T cells arose from several hundred expanded graft clones.

Germline-derived CDR1 and CDR2 are DFQATT and SNEGSKA (reference sequence). The CDR3 is made up of 16 amino acids. V lost 0 bases and J lost 5, with 14 bases in between. Preparation of the TCRbeta library used unique molecular identifiers. One entry per CDR3 protein, called by TCRdb with MiXCR from the PCR reads. The table has hundreds of thousands of distinct CDR3 sequences, 13% seen once. This clonotype was seen repeatedly, ten times or more. Its antigen is unknown. V usage is TRBV20-1 and J usage is TRBJ1-6; perhaps TRBD1 as D (6 bases). This sequence was found in a girl aged 2-10 years with congenital amegakaryocytic thrombocytopenia, due to receive a stem cell transplant. Sequenced here: PBMCs, sampled before TCRalphabeta/CD19-depleted stem cell transplant. CDR3: CSARDEGQSNNSPLHF. As DNA, the CDR3 is TGCAGTGCTAGAGATGAAGGACAGTCCAATAATTCACCCCTCCACTTT.